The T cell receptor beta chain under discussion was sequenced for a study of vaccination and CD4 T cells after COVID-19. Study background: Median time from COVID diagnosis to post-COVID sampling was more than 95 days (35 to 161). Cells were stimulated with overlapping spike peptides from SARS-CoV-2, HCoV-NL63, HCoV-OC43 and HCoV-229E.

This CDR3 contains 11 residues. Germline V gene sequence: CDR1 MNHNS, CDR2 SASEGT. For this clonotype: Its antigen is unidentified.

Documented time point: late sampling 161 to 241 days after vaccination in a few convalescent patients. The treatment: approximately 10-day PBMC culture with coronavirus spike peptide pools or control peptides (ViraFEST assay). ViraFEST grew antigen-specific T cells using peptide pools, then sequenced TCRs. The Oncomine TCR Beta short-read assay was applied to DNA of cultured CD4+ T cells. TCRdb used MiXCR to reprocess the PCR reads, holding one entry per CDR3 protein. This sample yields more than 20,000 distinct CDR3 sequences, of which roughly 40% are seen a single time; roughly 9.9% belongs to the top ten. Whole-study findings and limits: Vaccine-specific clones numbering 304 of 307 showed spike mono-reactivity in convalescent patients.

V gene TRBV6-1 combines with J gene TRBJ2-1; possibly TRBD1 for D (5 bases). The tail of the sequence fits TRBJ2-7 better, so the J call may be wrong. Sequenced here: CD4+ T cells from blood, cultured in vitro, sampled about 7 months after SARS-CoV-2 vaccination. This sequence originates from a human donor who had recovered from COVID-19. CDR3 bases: TGTGCCAGCAGCCAGGGCCGTGAGCAGTACTTC. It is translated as CASSQGREQYF.